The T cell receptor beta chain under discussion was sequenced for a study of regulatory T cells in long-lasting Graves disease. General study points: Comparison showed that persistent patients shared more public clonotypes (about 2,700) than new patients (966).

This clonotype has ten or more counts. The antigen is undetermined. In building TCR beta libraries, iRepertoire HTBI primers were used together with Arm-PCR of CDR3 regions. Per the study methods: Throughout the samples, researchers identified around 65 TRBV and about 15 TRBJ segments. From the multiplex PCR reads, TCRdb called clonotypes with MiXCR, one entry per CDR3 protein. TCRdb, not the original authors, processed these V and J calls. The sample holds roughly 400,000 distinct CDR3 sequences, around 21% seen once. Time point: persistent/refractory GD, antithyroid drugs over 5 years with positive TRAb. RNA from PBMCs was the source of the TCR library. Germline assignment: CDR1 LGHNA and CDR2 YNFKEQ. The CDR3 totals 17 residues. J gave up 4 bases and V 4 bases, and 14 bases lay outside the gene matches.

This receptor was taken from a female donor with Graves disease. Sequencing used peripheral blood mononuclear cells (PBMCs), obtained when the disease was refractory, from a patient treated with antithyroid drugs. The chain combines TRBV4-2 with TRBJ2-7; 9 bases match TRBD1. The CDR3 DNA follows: TGTGCCAGCAGCCGCGATCATCTGGGGACAGGGATTTACGAGCAGTACTTC. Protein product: CASSRDHLGTGIYEQYF.